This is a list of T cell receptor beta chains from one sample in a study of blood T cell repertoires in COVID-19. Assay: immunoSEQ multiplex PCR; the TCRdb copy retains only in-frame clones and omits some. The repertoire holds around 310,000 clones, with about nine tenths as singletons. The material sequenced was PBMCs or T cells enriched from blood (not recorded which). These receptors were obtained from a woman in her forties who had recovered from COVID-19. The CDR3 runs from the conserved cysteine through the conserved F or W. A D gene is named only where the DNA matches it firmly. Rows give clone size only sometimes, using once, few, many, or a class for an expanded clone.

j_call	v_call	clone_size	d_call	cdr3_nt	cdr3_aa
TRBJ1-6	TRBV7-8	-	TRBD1	TGTGCCAGCAGCGTTACAGGGGCTACGAGGTATAATTCACCCCTCCACTTT	CASSVTGATRYNSPLHF
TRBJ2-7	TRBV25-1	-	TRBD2	TGTGCCAGCAGTGAGGTAGCGGGGGCCTCCTACGAGCAGTACTTC	CASSEVAGASYEQYF
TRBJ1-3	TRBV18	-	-	TGTGCCAGCTCACCACGGCCATCCCCCCCTTACACCATATATTTT	CASSPRPSPPYTIYF
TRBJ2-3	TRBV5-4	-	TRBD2	TGTGCCAGCTGGACTAGGGACGCAGATACGCAGTATTTT	CASWTRDADTQYF
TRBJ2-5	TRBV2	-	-	TGTGCCAGCGGCCGGGACACCGAAGAGACCCAGTACTTC	CASGRDTEETQYF
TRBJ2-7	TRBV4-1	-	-	TGCGCCAGCAGCCAAGAGAACAGGCGTTCCTACGAGCAGTACTTC	CASSQENRRSYEQYF
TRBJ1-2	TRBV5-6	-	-	TGTGCCAGCAGTACCCGGGACATCTCTAACTATGGCTACACCTTC	CASSTRDISNYGYTF
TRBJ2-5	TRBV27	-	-	TGTGCCAGCAGAATCTCCTCCCGTGAGACCCAGTACTTC	CASRISSRETQYF
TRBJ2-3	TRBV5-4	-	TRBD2	TGTGCCAGCAGCTTGGGAGGACTAGGAAGGACAGATACGCAGTATTTT	CASSLGGLGRTDTQYF
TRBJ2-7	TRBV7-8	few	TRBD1	TGTGCCAGCAGCCCTGCAGGGGGCCTCTACGAGCAGTACTTC	CASSPAGGLYEQYF
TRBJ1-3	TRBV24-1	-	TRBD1	TGTGCCACCAGTGACCCCGGGACAGACTCTGGAAACACCATATATTTT	CATSDPGTDSGNTIYF
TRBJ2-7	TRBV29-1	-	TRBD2	TGCAGCGTTGTATTAGCGGGTAGTTTCTACGAGCAGTACTTC	CSVVLAGSFYEQYF
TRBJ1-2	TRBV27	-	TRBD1	TGTGCCAGCAGTTTAGACGACAGGGTCCGCGTGAACTATGGCTACACCTTC	CASSLDDRVRVNYGYTF
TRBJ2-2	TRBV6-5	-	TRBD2	TGTGCCAGCAGTTTACTAGCGGAATTCACCGGGGAGCTGTTTTTT	CASSLLAEFTGELFF
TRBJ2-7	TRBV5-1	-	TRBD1	TGCGCCAGCAGCTGGGACAGGATCCGATCCGAGCAGTACTTC	CASSWDRIRSEQYF
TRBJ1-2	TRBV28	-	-	TGTGCCAGCAGTTTCCGCCAGCGCGGCTACACCTTC	CASSFRQRGYTF
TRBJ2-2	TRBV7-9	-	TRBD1	TGTGCCAGCAGCTTAGAAAGGGGGCGCACCGGGGAGCTGTTTTTT	CASSLERGRTGELFF
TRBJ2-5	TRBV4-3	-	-	TGCGCCAGCAGCCAAAATTGGCGGGAACAAGAGACCCAGTACTTC	CASSQNWREQETQYF
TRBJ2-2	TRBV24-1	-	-	TGTGCCACCAGTGACCCCGGGACACTTGGCGGGGAGCTGTTTTTT	CATSDPGTLGGELFF
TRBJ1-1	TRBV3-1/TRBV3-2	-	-	TGTGCCACCAGACTGACTGAGAACACTGAAGCTTTCTTT	CATRLTENTEAFF
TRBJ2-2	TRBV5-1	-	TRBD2	TGCGCCAGCAGCTGGACTAGCGGGAGTGTCGGGGAGCTGTTTTTT	CASSWTSGSVGELFF
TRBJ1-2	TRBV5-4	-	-	TGTGCCAGCAGCCCTGACAGCTCCCGGCCGCTGGGCTACACCTTC	CASSPDSSRPLGYTF
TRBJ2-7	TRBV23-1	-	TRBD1	TGCGCCAGCACCGGGACAGCGTACGAGCAGTACTTC	CASTGTAYEQYF
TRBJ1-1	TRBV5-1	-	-	TGCGCCAGCAGCTCCCAGACAGGCACTGAAGCTTTCTTT	CASSSQTGTEAFF